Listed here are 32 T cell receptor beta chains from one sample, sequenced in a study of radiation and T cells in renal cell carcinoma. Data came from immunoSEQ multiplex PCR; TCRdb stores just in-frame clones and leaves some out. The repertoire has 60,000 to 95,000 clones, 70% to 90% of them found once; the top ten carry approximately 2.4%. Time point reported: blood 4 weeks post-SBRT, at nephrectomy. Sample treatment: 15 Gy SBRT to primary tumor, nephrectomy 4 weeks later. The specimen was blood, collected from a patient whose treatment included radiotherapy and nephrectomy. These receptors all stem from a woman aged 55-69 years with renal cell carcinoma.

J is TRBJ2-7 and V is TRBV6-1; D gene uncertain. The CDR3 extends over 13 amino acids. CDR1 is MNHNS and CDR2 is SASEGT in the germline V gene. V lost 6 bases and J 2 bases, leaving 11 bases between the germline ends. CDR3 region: CASRNTFAYEQYF. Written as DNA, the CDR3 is TGTGCCAGCAGGAACACTTTCGCCTACGAGCAGTACTTC.

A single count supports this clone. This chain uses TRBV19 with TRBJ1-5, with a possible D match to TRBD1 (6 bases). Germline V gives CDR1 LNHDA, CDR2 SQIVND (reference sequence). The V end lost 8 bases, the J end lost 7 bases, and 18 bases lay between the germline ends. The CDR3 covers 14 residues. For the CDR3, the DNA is TGTGCCAGTCGCTTGGGGGCTCTAGACCAGCCCCAGCATTTT. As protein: CASRLGALDQPQHF.

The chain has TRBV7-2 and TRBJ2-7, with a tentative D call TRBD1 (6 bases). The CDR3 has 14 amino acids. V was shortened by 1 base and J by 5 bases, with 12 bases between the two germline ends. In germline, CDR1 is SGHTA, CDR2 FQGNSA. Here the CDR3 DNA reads TGTGCCAGCAGCTTAGGCCAGGGGCGCCACGAGCAGTACTTC. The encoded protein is CASSLGQGRHEQYF. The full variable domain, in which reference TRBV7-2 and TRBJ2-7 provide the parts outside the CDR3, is GAGVSQSPSNKVTEKGKDVELRCDPISGHTALYWYRQSLGQGLEFLIYFQGNSAPDKSGLPSDRFSAERTGGSVSTLTIQRTQQEDSAVYLCASSLGQGRHEQYFGPGTRLTVT.

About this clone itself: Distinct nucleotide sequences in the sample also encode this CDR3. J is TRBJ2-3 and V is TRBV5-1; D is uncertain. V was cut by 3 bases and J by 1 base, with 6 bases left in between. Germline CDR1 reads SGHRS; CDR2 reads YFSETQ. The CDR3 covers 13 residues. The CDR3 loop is CASSSQGTDTQYF. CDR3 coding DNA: TGCGCCAGCAGCTCGCAGGGCACAGATACGCAGTATTTT.

The CDR3 coding sequence is TGTGCCAGCAGTCGGACCGATATTCCGACTGAAGCTTTCTTT. This codes for CASSRTDIPTEAFF. The chain is built from TRBV6-1 and TRBJ1-1; D is uncertain. Trimming removed 5 bases at V and 5 bases at J, with 15 bases between. Germline values: CDR1 MNHNS, CDR2 SASEGT. There are 14 residues in the CDR3.

The DNA for the CDR3 is TGTGCCAGCAGTTACTCGCGCAGGGACCATGGCTACACCTTC. Amino acids: CASSYSRRDHGYTF. V gene TRBV6-5 combines with J gene TRBJ1-2; D might be TRBD1 (5 bases). V was clipped by 0 bases and J by 6 bases, with 11 bases between them. The CDR3 is 14 amino acids. Germline V gives CDR1 MNHEY, CDR2 SVGAGI.

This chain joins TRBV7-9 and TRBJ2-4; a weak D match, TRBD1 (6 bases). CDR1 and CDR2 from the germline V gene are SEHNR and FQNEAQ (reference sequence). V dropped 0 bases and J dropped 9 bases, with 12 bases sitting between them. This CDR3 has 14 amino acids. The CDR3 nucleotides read TGTGCCAGCAGCTTAGCGGGACAACCGGTCATTCAGTACTTC. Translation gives CASSLAGQPVIQYF.

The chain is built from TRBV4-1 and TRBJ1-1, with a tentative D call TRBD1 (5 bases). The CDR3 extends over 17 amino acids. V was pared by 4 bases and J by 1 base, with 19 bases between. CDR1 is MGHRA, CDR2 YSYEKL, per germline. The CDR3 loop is CASSRYAGDGQNTEAFF. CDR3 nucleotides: TGCGCCAGCAGCCGGTACGCGGGGGACGGGCAGAACACTGAAGCTTTCTTT.

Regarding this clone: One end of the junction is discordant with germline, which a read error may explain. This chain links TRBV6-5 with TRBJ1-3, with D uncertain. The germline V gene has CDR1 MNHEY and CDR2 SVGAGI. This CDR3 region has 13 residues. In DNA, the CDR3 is TGTGCCGGCAGTTACCGCTGGGGAGACACCATATATTTT. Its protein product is CAGSYRWGDTIYF.

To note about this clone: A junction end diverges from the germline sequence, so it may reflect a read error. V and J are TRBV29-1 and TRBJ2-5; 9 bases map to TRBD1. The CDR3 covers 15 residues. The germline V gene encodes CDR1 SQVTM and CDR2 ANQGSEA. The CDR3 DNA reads TGCAGCGTTGATTCCGGGACAGGGTACCAAGAGACCCAGCACTTC. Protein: CSVDSGTGYQETQHF.

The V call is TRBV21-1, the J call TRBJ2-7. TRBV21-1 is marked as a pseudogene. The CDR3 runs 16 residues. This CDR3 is CASSKESGAPVDEQYF. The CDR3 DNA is TGTGCCAGCAGCAAAGAGTCCGGGGCCCCCGTGGACGAGCAGTACTTC.

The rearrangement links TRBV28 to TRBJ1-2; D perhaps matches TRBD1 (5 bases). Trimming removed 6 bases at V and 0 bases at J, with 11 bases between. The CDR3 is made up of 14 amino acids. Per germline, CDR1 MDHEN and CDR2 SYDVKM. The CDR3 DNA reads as TGTGCCAGCAGAGTCCAGGGAACTAACTATGGCTACACCTTC. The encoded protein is CASRVQGTNYGYTF.

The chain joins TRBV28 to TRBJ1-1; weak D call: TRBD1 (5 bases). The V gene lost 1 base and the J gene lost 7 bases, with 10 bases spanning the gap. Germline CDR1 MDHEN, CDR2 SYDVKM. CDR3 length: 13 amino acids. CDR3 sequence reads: CASSLLGEVEAFF. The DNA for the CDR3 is TGTGCCAGCAGTTTATTAGGGGAGGTTGAAGCTTTCTTT.

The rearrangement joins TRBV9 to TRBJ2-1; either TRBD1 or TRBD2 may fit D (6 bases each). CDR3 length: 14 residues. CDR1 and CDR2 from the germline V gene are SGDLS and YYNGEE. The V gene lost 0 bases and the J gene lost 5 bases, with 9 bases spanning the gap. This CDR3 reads CASSVGGAHNEQFF. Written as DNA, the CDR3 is TGTGCCAGCAGCGTAGGGGGGGCCCACAATGAGCAGTTCTTC.

The CDR3 nucleotides read TGTGCCAGCAGCGTAGAACCTTGGGGGGATGAGCAGTTCTTC. Protein product: CASSVEPWGDEQFF. The V call is TRBV9, the J call TRBJ2-1; possibly TRBD2 for D (6 bases). Trimming cost V 0 bases and J 8 bases, with 12 bases left between them. The CDR3 covers 14 residues. Looked up from germline, CDR1 is SGDLS and CDR2 is YYNGEE.

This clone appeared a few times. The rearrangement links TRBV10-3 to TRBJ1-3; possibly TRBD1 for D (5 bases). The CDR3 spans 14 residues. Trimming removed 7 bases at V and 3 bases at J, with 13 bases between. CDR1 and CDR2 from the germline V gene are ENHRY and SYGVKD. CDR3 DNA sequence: TGTGCCATCAAGGACGACAGTTATGGAAACACCATATATTTT. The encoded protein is CAIKDDSYGNTIYF.

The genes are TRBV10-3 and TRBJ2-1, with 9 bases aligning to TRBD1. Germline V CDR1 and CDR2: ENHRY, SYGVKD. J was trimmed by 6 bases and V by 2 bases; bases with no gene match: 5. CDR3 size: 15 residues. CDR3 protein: CAISEDRGTGNEQFF. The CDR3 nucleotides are TGTGCCATCAGTGAGGACAGGGGGACTGGCAATGAGCAGTTCTTC.

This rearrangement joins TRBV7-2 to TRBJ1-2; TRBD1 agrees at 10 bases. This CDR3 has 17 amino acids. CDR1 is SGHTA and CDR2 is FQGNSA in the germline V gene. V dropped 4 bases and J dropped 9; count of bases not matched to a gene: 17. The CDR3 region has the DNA TGTGCCAGCAGCTACGGTGGACTCCGGGACAGGGGTACTCGCTACACCTTC. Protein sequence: CASSYGGLRDRGTRYTF.

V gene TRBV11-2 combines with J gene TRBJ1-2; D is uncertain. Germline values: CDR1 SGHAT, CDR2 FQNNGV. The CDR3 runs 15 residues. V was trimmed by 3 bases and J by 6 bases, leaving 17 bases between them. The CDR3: CASSFNLGSEDGYTF. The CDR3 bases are TGTGCCAGCAGCTTCAATTTAGGGAGCGAAGATGGCTACACCTTC.

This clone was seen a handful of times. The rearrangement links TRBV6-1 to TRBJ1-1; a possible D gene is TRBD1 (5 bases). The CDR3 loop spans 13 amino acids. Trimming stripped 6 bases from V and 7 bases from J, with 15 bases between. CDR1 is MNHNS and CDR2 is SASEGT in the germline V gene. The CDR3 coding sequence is TGTGCCAGCAGCCCAAGGGACGGGCTTGAAGCTTTCTTT. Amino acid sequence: CASSPRDGLEAFF.

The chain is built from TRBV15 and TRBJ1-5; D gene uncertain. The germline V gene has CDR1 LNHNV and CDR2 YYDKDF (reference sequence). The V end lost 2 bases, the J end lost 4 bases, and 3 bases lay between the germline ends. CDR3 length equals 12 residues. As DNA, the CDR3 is TGTGCCACCAGCAGACCGAATCAGCCCCAGCATTTT. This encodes CATSRPNQPQHF.

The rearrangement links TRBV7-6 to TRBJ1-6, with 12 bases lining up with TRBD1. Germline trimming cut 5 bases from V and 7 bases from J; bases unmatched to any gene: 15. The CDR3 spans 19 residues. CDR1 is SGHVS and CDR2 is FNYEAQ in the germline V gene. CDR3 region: CASSHTVIGTGGRNSPLHF. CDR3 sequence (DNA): TGTGCCAGCAGCCATACTGTCATCGGGACAGGGGGCCGAAATTCACCCCTCCACTTT.

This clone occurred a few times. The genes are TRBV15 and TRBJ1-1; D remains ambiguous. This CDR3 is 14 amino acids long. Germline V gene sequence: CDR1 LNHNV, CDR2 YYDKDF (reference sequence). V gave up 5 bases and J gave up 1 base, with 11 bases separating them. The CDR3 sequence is CATSQHRGNTEAFF. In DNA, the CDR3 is TGTGCCACCAGCCAGCATCGTGGGAACACTGAAGCTTTCTTT.

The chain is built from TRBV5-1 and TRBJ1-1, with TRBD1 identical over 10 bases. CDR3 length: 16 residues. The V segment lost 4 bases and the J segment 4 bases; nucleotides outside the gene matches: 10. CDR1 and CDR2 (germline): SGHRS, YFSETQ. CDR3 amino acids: CASSNWDRGGGTEAFF. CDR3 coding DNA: TGCGCCAGCAGCAACTGGGACAGGGGAGGTGGCACTGAAGCTTTCTTT.

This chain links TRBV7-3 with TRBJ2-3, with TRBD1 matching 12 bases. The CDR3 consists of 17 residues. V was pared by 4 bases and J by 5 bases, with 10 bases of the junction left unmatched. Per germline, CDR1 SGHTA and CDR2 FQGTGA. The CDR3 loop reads CASSSTGTGGAGDTQYF. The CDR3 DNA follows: TGTGCCAGCAGCTCTACCGGGACAGGGGGCGCGGGAGATACGCAGTATTTT. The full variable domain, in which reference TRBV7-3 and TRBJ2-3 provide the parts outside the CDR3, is GAGVSQTPSNKVTEKGKYVELRCDPISGHTALYWYRQSLGQGPEFLIYFQGTGAADDSGLPNDRFFAVRPEGSVSTLKIQRTERGDSAVYLCASSSTGTGGAGDTQYFGPGTRLTVL.

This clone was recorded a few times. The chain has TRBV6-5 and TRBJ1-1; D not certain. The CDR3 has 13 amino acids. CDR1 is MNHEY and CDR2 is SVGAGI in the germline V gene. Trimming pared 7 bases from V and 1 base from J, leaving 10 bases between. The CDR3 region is CASKVYGNTEAFF. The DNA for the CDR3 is TGTGCCAGCAAGGTTTACGGGAACACTGAAGCTTTCTTT.

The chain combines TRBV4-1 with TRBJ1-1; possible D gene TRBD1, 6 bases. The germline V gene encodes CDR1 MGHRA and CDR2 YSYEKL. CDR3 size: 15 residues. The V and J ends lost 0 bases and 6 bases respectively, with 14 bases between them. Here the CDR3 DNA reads TGCGCCAGCAGCCAAGAAATGACAGGATCCGCTGAAGCTTTCTTT. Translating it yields CASSQEMTGSAEAFF.

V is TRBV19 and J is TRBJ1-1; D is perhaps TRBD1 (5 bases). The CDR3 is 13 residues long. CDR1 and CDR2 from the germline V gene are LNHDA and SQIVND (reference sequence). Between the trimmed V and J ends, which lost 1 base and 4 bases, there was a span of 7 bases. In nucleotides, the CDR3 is TGTGCCAGTAGTATAGCCGGGGGCACTGAAGCTTTCTTT. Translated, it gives CASSIAGGTEAFF.

The CDR3 is CASSYPGQGAPGANVLTF. The CDR3, as DNA: TGTGCCAGCAGCTATCCGGGACAGGGGGCTCCTGGGGCCAACGTCCTGACTTTC. The chain uses TRBV7-8 and TRBJ2-6; the match to TRBD1 covers 12 bases. Germline-derived CDR1 and CDR2 are SGHVS and FQNEAQ. J was trimmed by 2 bases and V by 4 bases; bases with no gene match: 6. CDR3 length: 18 residues. The full variable domain, in which reference TRBV7-8 and TRBJ2-6 provide the parts outside the CDR3, is GAGVSQSPRYKVAKRGQDVALRCDPISGHVSLFWYQQALGQGPEFLTYFQNEAQLDKSGLPSDRFFAERPEGSVSTLKIQRTQQEDSAVYLCASSYPGQGAPGANVLTFGAGSRLTVL.

The CDR3 DNA is TGTGCCAGCAGCTTAGGGCAGGAGAACACTGAAGCTTTCTTT. Its translation is CASSLGQENTEAFF. The rearrangement joins TRBV7-2 to TRBJ1-1, with no clear D. The germline gives CDR1 SGHTA, CDR2 FQGNSA. The CDR3 is made up of 14 amino acids. V lost 1 base, J lost 1 base, and 7 bases lay in between. The full variable domain, rest sourced from reference TRBV7-2 and TRBJ1-1, is GAGVSQSPSNKVTEKGKDVELRCDPISGHTALYWYRQSLGQGLEFLIYFQGNSAPDKSGLPSDRFSAERTGGSVSTLTIQRTQQEDSAVYLCASSLGQENTEAFFGQGTRLTVV.

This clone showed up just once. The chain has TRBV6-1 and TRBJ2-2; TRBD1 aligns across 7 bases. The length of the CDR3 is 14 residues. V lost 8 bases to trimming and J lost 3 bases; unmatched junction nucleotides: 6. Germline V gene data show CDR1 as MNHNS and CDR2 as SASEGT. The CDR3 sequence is CASLRDSYTGELFF. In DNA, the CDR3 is TGTGCCAGCCTCCGGGACAGCTACACCGGGGAGCTGTTTTTT.

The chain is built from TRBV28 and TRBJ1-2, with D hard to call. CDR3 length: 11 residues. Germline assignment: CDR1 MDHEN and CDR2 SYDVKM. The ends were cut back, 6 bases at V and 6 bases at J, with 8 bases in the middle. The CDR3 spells CASSYLDGYTF. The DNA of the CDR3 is TGTGCCAGCAGCTATCTAGATGGCTACACCTTC.